This TCR beta chain is drawn from a study of ipilimumab plus nivolumab after autologous stem cell transplantation. Background on the study: A median of roughly eight nivolumab and roughly 5 ipilimumab doses were given.

This clone has just one count. At one end, the junction sequence differs from germline, possibly due to a read error. The sample carries other DNA sequences with the same CDR3. The CDR3 loop spans 16 amino acids. Germline V gene sequence: CDR1 LGHNA, CDR2 YSLEER. The method was immunoSEQ multiplex PCR; TCRdb's version includes in-frame clones alone and lacks a portion of them. Altogether tens of thousands of clones are present, 75% to 85% being singletons, with the ten largest covering less than 2.5%. Patients got ipilimumab 1 mg/kg beginning 14 to 28 days post-transplant. This sequence originates from a male donor with diffuse large B-cell lymphoma. The rearrangement uses TRBV4-3 and TRBJ1-2; the match to TRBD1 covers 8 bases. The sample was PBMCs, taken in a trial of ipilimumab plus nivolumab as post-transplant consolidation. CDR3 sequence reads: CASRQDTGGAGYGYTF. In DNA form, the CDR3 reads TGCGCCAGCAGACAAGACACAGGGGGGGCGGGCTATGGCTACACCTTC.